This passage covers 30 T cell receptor beta chains from one sample sequenced in a study of CD8 T cells in ankylosing spondylitis. Antigens of these TCRs are unknown. MiXCR, run by TCRdb on the 5' RACE reads, gives a single entry per CDR3 protein. This sample has around 450,000 distinct CDR3 sequences, with 25% to 30% found just once. Study-wide results and limits: A motif in TCR beta, a set of roughly 8 highly homologous variants, appeared characteristic of ankylosing spondylitis blood.

The specimen sequenced was blood, either unsorted or a sorted T cell fraction (not recorded which). These receptors originate from a male donor with ankylosing spondylitis.

The chain couples TRBV5-1 to TRBJ2-7; 7 bases fit TRBD2. The length of the CDR3 is 14 residues. The V gene's germline CDR1 is SGHRS and CDR2 YFSETQ. The V segment lost 5 bases and the J segment 3 bases; nucleotides outside the gene matches: 8. This CDR3 is CASSPSGGYYEQYF. For the CDR3, the DNA is TGCGCCAGCAGTCCGTCGGGGGGATACTACGAGCAGTACTTC.

The chain combines TRBV5-1 with TRBJ2-3; no definite D call. Germline V gene lookup returns CDR1 SGHRS and CDR2 YFSETQ. Trimming removed 0 bases at V and 10 bases at J, with 12 bases between. The length of the CDR3 is 13 residues. The CDR3 DNA sequence: TGCGCCAGCAGCTTGGAGGGCAGCTACGCGCAGTATTTT. Translation: CASSLEGSYAQYF.

This clonotype was seen ten or more times. The gene calls are TRBV7-2 and TRBJ2-7, with 7 bases fitting TRBD2. V was pared by 3 bases and J by 2 bases, with 7 bases of the junction left unmatched. This CDR3 is 15 amino acids long. Germline CDR1 reads SGHTA; CDR2 reads FQGNSA. Written as DNA, the CDR3 is TGTGCCAGCAGCTTGAGGGAGGGTTCACCCTACGAGCAGTACTTC. Amino acids: CASSLREGSPYEQYF.

The V call is TRBV27, the J call TRBJ1-3; 7 nucleotides match TRBD1. V trimming: 3 bases; J trimming: 2 bases; junction bases outside the gene matches: 7. The CDR3 runs 16 residues. CDR1 and CDR2 from the germline V gene are MNHEY and SMNVEV (reference sequence). CDR3 bases: TGTGCCAGCAGTTTGACAGGGCTGATAGCTGGAAACACCATATATTTT. Amino acid sequence: CASSLTGLIAGNTIYF.

V usage is TRBV20-1 and J usage is TRBJ2-1; perhaps TRBD2 as D (7 bases). Germline values: CDR1 DFQATT, CDR2 SNEGSKA (reference sequence). The CDR3 contains 15 residues. Trimming took off 0 bases at V and 5 bases at J, with 14 bases between the two ends. The DNA for the CDR3 is TGCAGTGCTAGAGATTACAGGGCGGGAGACAATGAGCAGTTCTTC. This encodes CSARDYRAGDNEQFF.

This clonotype was seen a few times. CDR3 amino acids: CASSFPDVEQYF. The CDR3 region has the DNA TGTGCCAGCAGTTTCCCGGACGTGGAGCAGTACTTC. V and J are TRBV6-2 or TRBV6-3 and TRBJ2-7; D gene uncertain. The germline V gene has CDR1 MNHEY and CDR2 SVGEGT. The CDR3 covers 12 residues. Trimming cost V 4 bases and J 7 bases, with 11 bases left between them.

This clonotype was seen only a few times. V gene TRBV4-2 combines with J gene TRBJ2-7; D gene uncertain. CDR1 is LGHNA and CDR2 is YNFKEQ in the germline V gene. The CDR3 consists of 13 residues. V lost 1 base to trimming and J lost 7 bases, with 11 bases between them. Written as DNA, the CDR3 is TGTGCCAGCAGCCAAGCCGGGCAGGTGGAGCAGTACTTC. Translation gives CASSQAGQVEQYF.

V gene TRBV19 combines with J gene TRBJ2-1; possible D gene TRBD2, 6 bases. The V end was cut by 4 bases, the J end by 3 bases, with 13 bases between. The CDR3 covers 15 residues. CDR1 and CDR2 (germline): LNHDA, SQIVND (reference sequence). CDR3 region: CASSRDSIYYNEQFF. DNA for the CDR3: TGTGCCAGTAGTAGGGACTCGATATACTACAATGAGCAGTTCTTC.

This clonotype showed up just a few times. Here the CDR3 DNA reads TGTGCCATCAGTGAAATAGGTTTGGACACTGAAGCTTTCTTT. Translation gives CAISEIGLDTEAFF. This chain uses TRBV10-3 with TRBJ1-1; unclear D gene. The CDR3 covers 14 residues. V was shortened by 3 bases and J by 3 bases, with 11 bases between the two germline ends. Germline CDR1 ENHRY, CDR2 SYGVKD.

This clonotype was counted a few times. The gene calls are TRBV7-2 and TRBJ1-3, with D unclear. Germline V gene lookup returns CDR1 SGHTA and CDR2 FQGNSA. V dropped 1 base and J dropped 0 bases, with 10 bases sitting between them. CDR3 length equals 16 residues. The CDR3 bases are TGTGCCAGCAGCTTAGGCCAGAGTATCTCTGGAAACACCATATATTTT. Residues: CASSLGQSISGNTIYF.

In this sample, this clonotype turned up a few times. This chain joins TRBV14 and TRBJ2-2, with a weak D call TRBD2 (6 bases). The CDR3 consists of 17 residues. Between the trimmed V and J ends, which lost 3 bases and 2 bases, there was a span of 16 bases. Looked up from germline, CDR1 is SGHDN and CDR2 is FVKESK. In nucleotides, the CDR3 is TGTGCCAGCAGCCACCTCGTGAGGCGGGGTAACACCGGGGAGCTGTTTTTT. Encoded protein: CASSHLVRRGNTGELFF. The full variable domain, in which reference TRBV14 and TRBJ2-2 provide the parts outside the CDR3, is EAGVTQFPSHSVIEKGQTVTLRCDPISGHDNLYWYRRVMGKEIKFLLHFVKESKQDESGMPNNRFLAERTGGTYSTLKVQPAELEDSGVYFCASSHLVRRGNTGELFFGEGSRLTVL.

This clonotype has only a few counts. The gene calls are TRBV5-1 and TRBJ2-3; D is undetermined. Germline V CDR1 and CDR2: SGHRS, YFSETQ. V dropped 6 bases and J dropped 1 base, with 18 bases sitting between them. The CDR3 is 16 amino acids. The CDR3, as DNA: TGCGCCAGCACACGCTTCGACATAGCCCGCACAGATACGCAGTATTTT. This encodes CASTRFDIARTDTQYF. Complete variable domain (other parts from reference TRBV5-1 and TRBJ2-3): KAGVTQTPRYLIKTRGQQVTLSCSPISGHRSVSWYQQTPGQGLQFLFEYFSETQRNKGNFPGRFSGRQFSNSRSEMNVSTLELGDSALYLCASTRFDIARTDTQYFGPGTRLTVL.

The chain carries TRBV10-3 and TRBJ2-3; D possibly corresponds to TRBD2 (5 bases). This CDR3 spans 16 amino acids. Trimming took off 2 bases at V and 1 base at J, with 13 bases between the two ends. Germline V gene sequence: CDR1 ENHRY, CDR2 SYGVKD. DNA of the CDR3: TGTGCCATCAGTGAGAGGGCGCGGGTAGGCACAGATACGCAGTATTTT. Translation gives CAISERARVGTDTQYF.

This clonotype was observed a handful of times. The chain employs TRBV11-2 and TRBJ2-5, with D possibly TRBD2 on 5 matching bases. The CDR3 is 14 residues long. The germline V gene has CDR1 SGHAT and CDR2 FQNNGV. V gave up 0 bases and J gave up 5 bases, with 10 bases separating them. The CDR3 here is CASSLETTGETQYF. The CDR3 DNA is TGTGCCAGCAGCTTAGAAACAACGGGGGAGACCCAGTACTTC.

This chain links TRBV12-5 with TRBJ1-5; TRBD1 agrees at 7 bases. Germline V gives CDR1 LGHNT, CDR2 FRNRAP. Trimming cost V 4 bases and J 0 bases; bases outside gene matches: 9. The CDR3 has 17 amino acids. DNA of the CDR3: TGTGCTAGTGGTTCAACAGGGGTGCGCTATAGCAATCAGCCCCAGCATTTT. This sequence encodes CASGSTGVRYSNQPQHF. The variable domain in full, completed from reference TRBV12-5 and TRBJ1-5, reads DARVTQTPRHKVTEMGQEVTMRCQPILGHNTVFWYRQTMMQGLELLAYFRNRAPLDDSGMPKDRFSAEMPDATLATLKIQPSEPRDSAVYFCASGSTGVRYSNQPQHFGDGTRLSIL.

V and J are TRBV10-3 and TRBJ2-7, with D uncertain. In germline, CDR1 is ENHRY, CDR2 SYGVKD. V lost 8 bases to trimming and J lost 6 bases, with 14 bases between them. CDR3 size: 12 residues. Here the CDR3 reads CAISGGMGEQYV. The CDR3 DNA follows: TGTGCCATCTCGGGCGGAATGGGCGAGCAGTACGTC.

This clonotype has more than one count but fewer than ten. The CDR3 DNA is TGCAGTGCTAGAGTTAGCCTAGCGGGGGCCCGTAAGCAGTTCTTC. Protein product: CSARVSLAGARKQFF. V usage is TRBV20-1 and J usage is TRBJ2-1; TRBD2 matches 10 bases. Trimming removed 1 base from V and 11 bases from J; junction bases left unmatched: 11. The CDR3 sequence is 15 residues long. CDR1 DFQATT and CDR2 SNEGSKA come from the germline V gene (reference sequence).

This clonotype was seen a handful of times. The gene calls are TRBV3-1 and TRBJ2-2; D is unclear. V was shortened by 0 bases and J by 6 bases, with 5 bases between the two germline ends. Germline CDR1 and CDR2: LGHDT and YNNKEL (reference sequence). CDR3 size: 13 residues. Written as DNA, the CDR3 is TGTGCCAGCAGCCAAGAGGGGTCCGGGGAGCTGTTTTTT. It specifies CASSQEGSGELFF.

J is TRBJ1-4 and V is TRBV18; a possible D gene is TRBD1 (6 bases). The CDR3 is made up of 14 amino acids. From germline, CDR1 is KGHSH and CDR2 LQKENI. Between the trimmed V and J ends, which lost 5 bases and 8 bases, there was a span of 15 bases. The CDR3 region is CASSERQAAEKLFF. In DNA, the CDR3 is TGTGCCAGCTCAGAGCGACAGGCGGCGGAAAAACTGTTTTTT.

The rearrangement links TRBV11-3 to TRBJ2-5; possible D gene TRBD1, 5 bases. CDR1 SGHNT and CDR2 YENEEA come from the germline V gene. The V end lost 4 bases, the J end lost 7 bases, and 13 bases lay between the germline ends. The CDR3 covers 13 residues. CDR3 nucleotide sequence: TGTGCCAGCAGCTCTTCGGATAGGGGGACCCAGTACTTC. This encodes CASSSSDRGTQYF.

The V gene is TRBV20-1, the J gene TRBJ1-1; D remains ambiguous. The V end lost 0 bases, the J end lost 1 base, and 9 bases lay between the germline ends. Germline V lookup: CDR1 DFQATT, CDR2 SNEGSKA (reference sequence). The CDR3 spans 14 residues. The CDR3: CSARDARKNTEAFF. The DNA for the CDR3 is TGCAGTGCTAGAGATGCCAGGAAGAACACTGAAGCTTTCTTT.

The chain links TRBV5-1 to TRBJ2-3; 9 bases fit TRBD2. Germline CDR1 SGHRS, CDR2 YFSETQ. The V segment lost 0 bases and the J segment 1 base; nucleotides outside the gene matches: 3. The CDR3 contains 16 residues. The CDR3 spells CASSLVSGRGTDTQYF. The CDR3, as DNA: TGCGCCAGCAGCTTGGTTAGCGGGAGAGGCACAGATACGCAGTATTTT.

The rearrangement links TRBV12-3 or TRBV12-4 to TRBJ2-3, with 8 bases identical to TRBD2. V gave up 6 bases and J gave up 4 bases; unmatched junction bases: 9. The length of the CDR3 is 15 residues. CDR3 sequence reads: CASSKIAGNSDTQYF. The DNA for the CDR3 is TGTGCCAGCAGCAAAATAGCGGGAAACTCAGATACGCAGTATTTT.

The genes are TRBV11-2 and TRBJ2-5; TRBD2 aligns across 11 bases. Trimming removed 5 bases from V and 1 base from J; junction bases left unmatched: 6. The CDR3 contains 16 residues. Germline CDR1 is SGHAT and CDR2 is FQNNGV. CDR3 in amino acids: CASSPRLAGIQETQYF. CDR3 bases: TGTGCCAGCAGCCCTAGACTAGCGGGGATCCAAGAGACCCAGTACTTC.

The chain combines TRBV21-1 with TRBJ2-1; TRBD2 is taken as the D call from the table, unchecked against the DNA. TRBV21-1 is marked as a pseudogene. This CDR3 is built from 14 residues. The CDR3 here is CARTGLAGVSEQFF. CDR3 coding DNA: TGTGCCAGGACGGGACTAGCGGGAGTGAGCGAGCAGTTCTTC.

This clonotype was detected only a few times. V gene TRBV7-9 combines with J gene TRBJ1-1; possibly TRBD1 for D (5 bases). Germline CDR1 is SEHNR and CDR2 is FQNEAQ (reference sequence). The CDR3 has 14 amino acids. The V end lost 4 bases, the J end lost 10 bases, and 19 bases lay between the germline ends. The CDR3 DNA reads as TGTGCCAGCAGCTCCAGGGTGGGAAGTGCTGGAGCTTTCTTT. Translation: CASSSRVGSAGAFF.

This clonotype was counted a few times. The J gene is TRBJ2-5, the V gene TRBV5-1; D may be TRBD1 or TRBD2 (5 bases each). V was shortened by 0 bases and J by 1 base, with 13 bases between the two germline ends. Germline assignment: CDR1 SGHRS and CDR2 YFSETQ. This CDR3 is built from 16 residues. CDR3 amino acids: CASSLVAGRGQETQYF. The CDR3 DNA follows: TGCGCCAGCAGCTTGGTGGCAGGGAGAGGCCAAGAGACCCAGTACTTC.

This clonotype was found a few times. The rearrangement uses TRBV20-1 and TRBJ2-7, with D possibly being TRBD1 or TRBD2 (6 bases each). The CDR3 extends over 16 amino acids. Per germline, CDR1 DFQATT and CDR2 SNEGSKA (reference sequence). V was shortened by 6 bases and J by 4 bases, with 25 bases between the two germline ends. The CDR3 spells CSAAGAARGGGYEQYF. The CDR3 region has the DNA TGCAGTGCAGCAGGGGCCGCCCGGGGAGGAGGGTACGAGCAGTACTTC.

This clonotype was counted between two and nine times. This rearrangement joins TRBV10-2 to TRBJ1-5; the match to TRBD1 covers 8 bases. The J segment lost 5 bases and the V segment lost 2 bases, leaving 2 bases of the junction unmatched. CDR3 length equals 14 residues. Germline CDR1 is WSHSY and CDR2 is SAAADI. The CDR3 nucleotides are TGCGCCAGCAGTGAGCGGACAGGGTATCAGCCCCAGCATTTT. Translating it yields CASSERTGYQPQHF.

The chain has TRBV5-1 and TRBJ1-4, with 7 nucleotides matching TRBD1. CDR1 is SGHRS, CDR2 YFSETQ, per germline. The J segment lost 6 bases and the V segment lost 4 bases, leaving 9 bases of the junction unmatched. CDR3 length equals 15 residues. In DNA form, the CDR3 reads TGCGCCAGCAGCAACCGCGGGACAGACCATGAAAAACTGTTTTTT. Protein sequence: CASSNRGTDHEKLFF.